The 27 T cell receptor beta chains reported below all come from one sample, sequenced in a study of blood T cell repertoires in COVID-19. This table comes from immunoSEQ multiplex PCR, and its TCRdb copy is limited to in-frame clones, with some not included. The sample consists of 130,000 to 150,000 clones, roughly 88% of them appearing once. Sample: peripheral blood. Source of these receptors: a woman aged 60-75 years with COVID-19, enrolled during active disease.

CDR3 sequence: CASSPTSGGLLGSYNEQFF. CDR3 nucleotides: TGTGCCAGTAGTCCGACTAGCGGGGGTTTGCTGGGCTCCTACAATGAGCAGTTCTTC. The rearrangement uses TRBV19 and TRBJ2-1; TRBD2 matches 12 bases. CDR1 and CDR2 (germline): LNHDA, SQIVND (reference sequence). J was trimmed by 0 bases and V by 5 bases; bases with no gene match: 11. CDR3 length: 19 amino acids.

V and J are TRBV11-2 and TRBJ2-5; 7 nucleotides match TRBD1. Trimming cost V 3 bases and J 2 bases; bases outside gene matches: 3. CDR1 SGHAT and CDR2 FQNNGV come from the germline V gene. The CDR3 loop spans 14 amino acids. The CDR3: CASSLGQQQETQYF. In DNA, the CDR3 is TGTGCCAGCAGCTTGGGACAGCAACAAGAGACCCAGTACTTC. Drawing the rest from reference TRBV11-2 and TRBJ2-5, the complete variable domain is EAGVAQSPRYKIIEKRQSVAFWCNPISGHATLYWYQQILGQGPKLLIQFQNNGVVDDSQLPKDRFSAERLKGVDSTLKIQPAKLEDSAVYLCASSLGQQQETQYFGPGTRLLVL.

This chain's CDR3 is CASSRLPQDFGEQYF. Written as DNA, the CDR3 is TGTGCCAGCAGCCGCCTACCACAGGATTTTGGCGAGCAGTACTTC. The chain links TRBV3-1 (or the pseudogene TRBV3-2) to TRBJ2-7; TRBD1 is a possible D gene (5 bases). Germline CDR1 reads LGHDT; CDR2 reads YNNKEL (reference sequence). The CDR3 has 15 residues. Trimming shortened V by 4 bases and J by 6 bases, and 19 bases separated the two germline ends.

DNA of the CDR3: TGTGCCAGCAGCCAGACGACAGGGCAAGAGACCCAGTACTTC. It translates to CASSQTTGQETQYF. The V call is TRBV11-2, the J call TRBJ2-5; 7 positions agree with TRBD1. CDR1 and CDR2 from the germline V gene are SGHAT and FQNNGV. The CDR3 extends over 14 amino acids. The trim removed 5 bases at V and 2 bases at J, leaving 5 bases unmatched.

The chain uses TRBV4-1 and TRBJ2-3; maybe TRBD1 (5 bases). The CDR3 is 17 amino acids. Trimming cost V 3 bases and J 5 bases, with 21 bases left between them. Germline CDR1 MGHRA, CDR2 YSYEKL. The CDR3 here is CASSHPRGHPKGDTQYF. The CDR3 coding sequence is TGCGCCAGCAGCCACCCCCGAGGACACCCGAAAGGAGATACGCAGTATTTT.

This clone was seen a handful of times. The V and J genes are TRBV15 and TRBJ2-2; D call uncertain. Trimming cost V 0 bases and J 11 bases, with 16 bases left between them. Germline CDR1 and CDR2: LNHNV and YYDKDF (reference sequence). There are 15 residues in the CDR3. In DNA form, the CDR3 reads TGTGCCACCAGCAGAGATCTAAGCGAGTCCTCCGAGCTGTTTTTT. Amino acid sequence: CATSRDLSESSELFF.

DNA of the CDR3: TGCAGCGTTGCACGGGGACAGGATGGCTACACCTTC. Protein product: CSVARGQDGYTF. The V call is TRBV29-1, the J call TRBJ1-2; the match to TRBD1 covers 8 bases. The ends lost 4 bases at V and 6 bases at J; junction bases unmatched: 4. Germline CDR1 is SQVTM and CDR2 is ANQGSEA. The CDR3 length is 12 residues.

The rearrangement uses TRBV30 and TRBJ2-2, with unresolved D. Germline V gives CDR1 GTSNPN, CDR2 SVGIG (reference sequence). The ends were cut back, 6 bases at V and 4 bases at J, with 6 bases in the middle. The CDR3 sequence is 11 residues long. CDR3 coding DNA: TGTGCCTGTATCAGCACCGGGGAGCTGTTTTTT. Translation: CACISTGELFF.

The CDR3 region has the DNA TGCGCCAGCAGCTCCTTAACAGGGGAGACTGAAGCTTTCTTT. Translation gives CASSSLTGETEAFF. V is TRBV5-1 and J is TRBJ1-1; 7 bases fit TRBD1. Per the germline V gene, CDR1 is SGHRS and CDR2 is YFSETQ. Losses at the gene ends were 3 bases for V and 5 bases for J; bases not matched to a gene: 7. The CDR3 runs 14 residues.

The chain has TRBV10-3 and TRBJ2-5, with 8 bases identical to TRBD1. Germline CDR1 ENHRY, CDR2 SYGVKD. The CDR3 length is 15 residues. V shed 10 bases and J 3 bases; nucleotides not matched to a gene: 13. CDR3 DNA: TGTGCCACCAACTCGGACAGGGAGGTTAAAGAGACCCAGTACTTC. This translates into CATNSDREVKETQYF.

This chain uses TRBV5-1 with TRBJ2-2, with D possibly TRBD1 on 5 matching bases. Germline V gene sequence: CDR1 SGHRS, CDR2 YFSETQ. Trimming pared 4 bases from V and 0 bases from J, leaving 13 bases between. This CDR3 has 16 amino acids. The CDR3 spells CASSITGYANTGELFF. The CDR3 nucleotides read TGCGCCAGCAGCATAACAGGTTACGCGAACACCGGGGAGCTGTTTTTT. Looking up the rest from reference TRBV5-1 and TRBJ2-2 gives the full variable domain: KAGVTQTPRYLIKTRGQQVTLSCSPISGHRSVSWYQQTPGQGLQFLFEYFSETQRNKGNFPGRFSGRQFSNSRSEMNVSTLELGDSALYLCASSITGYANTGELFFGEGSRLTVL.

The chain couples TRBV5-6 to TRBJ1-6, with D unresolved. Per the germline V gene, CDR1 is SGHDT and CDR2 is YYEEEE. CDR3 length: 15 residues. V was shortened by 2 bases and J by 4 bases, with 10 bases between the two germline ends. This CDR3 is CASSFEPKYNSPLHF. Here the CDR3 DNA reads TGTGCCAGCAGCTTTGAGCCGAAGTATAATTCACCCCTCCACTTT.

V and J are TRBV15 and TRBJ2-2; D perhaps matches TRBD2 (6 bases). CDR3 length: 16 amino acids. Between the trimmed V and J ends, which lost 1 base and 2 bases, there was a span of 11 bases. The V gene's germline CDR1 is LNHNV and CDR2 YYDKDF (reference sequence). The CDR3 sequence is CATSRGFGTNTGELFF. Written as DNA, the CDR3 is TGTGCCACCAGCAGAGGATTCGGGACTAACACCGGGGAGCTGTTTTTT. Looking up the rest from reference TRBV15 and TRBJ2-2 gives the full variable domain: DAMVIQNPRYQVTQFGKPVTLSCSQTLNHNVMYWYQQKSSQAPKLLFHYYDKDFNNEADTPDNFQSRRPNTSFCFLDIRSPGLGDTAMYLCATSRGFGTNTGELFFGEGSRLTVL.

The rearrangement joins TRBV5-1 to TRBJ2-3, with D perhaps TRBD2 (6 bases). This CDR3 spans 15 amino acids. Germline loops: CDR1 SGHRS, CDR2 YFSETQ. Between the trimmed V and J ends, which lost 3 bases and 0 bases, there was a span of 11 bases. This chain's CDR3 is CASSYSGTSTDTQYF. CDR3 in DNA: TGCGCCAGCAGCTACTCCGGGACTAGCACAGATACGCAGTATTTT.

V usage is TRBV5-1 and J usage is TRBJ2-1, with a weak D call TRBD1 (6 bases). This CDR3 has 21 amino acids. CDR1 SGHRS and CDR2 YFSETQ come from the germline V gene. V was pared by 4 bases and J by 0 bases, with 29 bases between. For the CDR3, the DNA is TGCGCCAGCAGCGCAATGGGTCGGGACATAGGAAGCCAATCCTCCTACAATGAGCAGTTCTTC. Its protein product is CASSAMGRDIGSQSSYNEQFF.

This clone was observed a handful of times. This chain connects TRBV30 to TRBJ2-3, with TRBD2 as a possible D gene (6 bases). V was cut by 2 bases and J by 7 bases, with 10 bases left in between. The germline gives CDR1 GTSNPN, CDR2 SVGIG (reference sequence). CDR3 length: 12 residues. CDR3 bases: TGTGCCTGGAGTCGGGACTCGTATACGCAGTATTTT. The encoded protein is CAWSRDSYTQYF.

The chain links TRBV19 to TRBJ2-7, with 9 bases that match TRBD2. J was trimmed by 0 bases and V by 1 base; bases with no gene match: 16. Per germline, CDR1 LNHDA and CDR2 SQIVND (reference sequence). The CDR3 loop spans 20 amino acids. The CDR3 nucleotides read TGTGCCAGTAGTATAGTGGGCGGAGCAGCGGGGGGTGTAAGCTCCTACGAGCAGTACTTC. Amino acid sequence: CASSIVGGAAGGVSSYEQYF.

The chain carries TRBV5-4 and TRBJ1-1; unclear D gene. Germline V lookup: CDR1 SGHNT, CDR2 YYREEE (reference sequence). The CDR3 totals 15 residues. V was clipped by 0 bases and J by 0 bases, with 9 bases between them. CDR3 residues: CASSLAAGLNTEAFF. CDR3 bases: TGTGCCAGCAGCTTGGCGGCGGGTTTGAACACTGAAGCTTTCTTT.

This clone appeared a few times. The rearrangement joins TRBV3-1 (or the pseudogene TRBV3-2) to TRBJ1-1; 7 bases align to TRBD1. Germline CDR1 reads LGHDT; CDR2 reads YNNKEL (reference sequence). The CDR3 spans 14 residues. J lost 1 base, V lost 6 bases, and 5 bases had no gene match. Written as DNA, the CDR3 is TGTGCCAGCAGGCCGGGACAGAGGAACACTGAAGCTTTCTTT. Translated, it gives CASRPGQRNTEAFF.

The V gene is TRBV4-1, the J gene TRBJ2-7; D remains ambiguous. The germline V gene has CDR1 MGHRA and CDR2 YSYEKL. CDR3 length equals 12 residues. Between the trimmed V and J ends, which lost 4 bases and 4 bases, there was a span of 8 bases. CDR3 DNA: TGCGCCAGCAGCCTAAACGGGTACGAGCAGTACTTC. As protein: CASSLNGYEQYF.

The chain recombines TRBV2 with TRBJ2-7; TRBD1 is a possible D gene (6 bases). The CDR3 has 13 amino acids. Germline loops: CDR1 SNHLY, CDR2 FYNNEI. Trimming stripped 8 bases from V and 0 bases from J, with 11 bases between. The CDR3: CASSDRLSYEQYF. CDR3 coding DNA: TGTGCCAGCTCGGACAGACTCTCCTACGAGCAGTACTTC.

The rearrangement joins TRBV27 to TRBJ2-3, with TRBD2 matching over 11 bases. This CDR3 contains 15 residues. V trimming: 6 bases; J trimming: 4 bases; junction bases outside the gene matches: 6. Germline V gene sequence: CDR1 MNHEY, CDR2 SMNVEV (reference sequence). The CDR3 nucleotides read TGTGCCAGCAGCCAACTAGCGGGGGCGGCAGATACGCAGTATTTT. Translated: CASSQLAGAADTQYF.

This clone came up once. The chain employs TRBV10-3 and TRBJ1-6, with 7 bases that match TRBD1. This CDR3 has 14 residues. CDR1 ENHRY and CDR2 SYGVKD come from the germline V gene. V lost 6 bases and J lost 7; bases outside the gene matches: 6. The CDR3 protein is CAISGDRVNSPLHF. CDR3 DNA: TGTGCCATCAGCGGCGACAGGGTAAATTCACCCCTCCACTTT.

The gene calls are TRBV6-5 and TRBJ1-5, with no clear D. Germline V lookup: CDR1 MNHEY, CDR2 SVGAGI. With 8 bases removed from V and 5 bases from J, the gap between germline ends came to 13 bases. The CDR3 is made up of 13 amino acids. In DNA form, the CDR3 reads TGTGCCAGCGAACACGGGTGGGATCAGCCCCAGCATTTT. Translating it yields CASEHGWDQPQHF.

The chain is built from TRBV14 and TRBJ2-1; a possible D gene is TRBD1 (5 bases). In germline, CDR1 is SGHDN, CDR2 FVKESK. Trimming pared 3 bases from V and 4 bases from J, leaving 16 bases between. This CDR3 is built from 16 residues. CDR3: CASSHPTGLRYNEQFF. CDR3 nucleotides: TGTGCCAGCAGCCACCCCACAGGTCTGCGGTACAATGAGCAGTTCTTC.

The chain carries TRBV11-2 and TRBJ2-1; possible D gene TRBD1, 6 bases. This CDR3 region has 15 residues. Between the trimmed V and J ends, which lost 5 bases and 9 bases, there was a span of 20 bases. The germline gives CDR1 SGHAT, CDR2 FQNNGV. CDR3 DNA: TGTGCCAGCAGCCGTGACAGGACTGCTTGGAGTGAGCAGTTCTTC. Translating gives CASSRDRTAWSEQFF. Variable domain in full (rest from reference TRBV11-2 and TRBJ2-1): EAGVAQSPRYKIIEKRQSVAFWCNPISGHATLYWYQQILGQGPKLLIQFQNNGVVDDSQLPKDRFSAERLKGVDSTLKIQPAKLEDSAVYLCASSRDRTAWSEQFFGPGTRLTVL.

This chain uses TRBV7-3 with TRBJ2-2; TRBD1 aligns across 8 bases. This CDR3 region has 17 residues. The J segment lost 0 bases and the V segment lost 5 bases, leaving 8 bases of the junction unmatched. Germline V gene lookup returns CDR1 SGHTA and CDR2 FQGTGA. The CDR3 is CASSQEAQGANTGELFF. The DNA for the CDR3 is TGTGCCAGCAGCCAGGAGGCACAGGGGGCGAACACCGGGGAGCTGTTTTTT.